This is a list of T cell receptor beta chains from one sample in a study of shared clonotypes between healthy human individuals. TCRdb's table, derived via immunoSEQ multiplex PCR, lists solely in-frame clones and lacks some. The sample includes under 1,100,000 clones, roughly 80% of them seen just once. The material sequenced was memory CD4+ T cells sorted from blood. The receptor set was obtained from a man aged 18 to 35 in good health. Both conserved end residues are part of each CDR3. The D gene is left open where the match is weak. Some rows have no size entry. The others give once, few or many, or a class for an expanded clone.

>NA|TRBV18|NA|TRBJ2-3
TGTGCCAGCTCACCATTGGGGGGGCATAGTACAGATACGCAGTATTTT
CASSPLGGHSTDTQYF
>TRBD1|TRBV5-6|NA|TRBJ2-5
TGTGCCAGCAGCTCCCGGGACAGGGGATTACAAGAGACCCAGTACTTC
CASSSRDRGLQETQYF
>TRBD2|TRBV11-2|NA|TRBJ2-1
TGTGCCAGCAGCTTAGACGATCGGGGGGGAAGCTCCTACAATGAGCAGTTCTTC
CASSLDDRGGSSYNEQFF
>NA|TRBV6-1|NA|TRBJ1-4
TGTGCCAGCAGTGAAAGGAGTCCGAAGGGTGGGAAACTGTTTTTT
CASSERSPKGGKLFF
>NA|TRBV11-2|few|TRBJ2-3
TGTGCCAGCAGCCTCCATTCGGGGAGGCGGAACACAGATACGCAGTATTTT
CASSLHSGRRNTDTQYF
>NA|TRBV28|few|TRBJ1-6
TGTGCCAGCAGTGAATCCCCCCTCCGGGGGTCACCCCTCCACTTT
CASSESPLRGSPLHF
>TRBD2|TRBV7-2|NA|TRBJ2-5
TGTGCCAGCGAACTAGCGGGTTCAAAGACCCAGTACTTC
CASELAGSKTQYF
>TRBD2|TRBV5-3|once|TRBJ2-3
TGTGCCAGAAGCGGCCCCCAGCGGGAAGGCACAGATACGCAGTATTTT
CARSGPQREGTDTQYF
>NA|TRBV6-1|NA|TRBJ2-3
TGTGCCAGCAGTGTTGGCAGCGGCAGCACAGATACGCAGTATTTT
CASSVGSGSTDTQYF
>TRBD1|TRBV6-6|NA|TRBJ2-7
TGTGCCAGCAGTCCCCGACAGGGCAAGGACGAGCAGTACTTC
CASSPRQGKDEQYF
>TRBD1|TRBV30|NA|TRBJ1-1
TGTGCCTGGAGTGACAGGGGAACTGAAGCTTTCTTT
CAWSDRGTEAFF
>TRBD1|TRBV6-5|few|TRBJ1-4
TGTGCCAGCAGGCGCAACAGGGGAGTCGGGGGAAAACTGTTTTTT
CASRRNRGVGGKLFF
>TRBD2|TRBV7-9|NA|TRBJ2-1
TGTGCCAGCAGCTTGACTAGCGGGGTCTCCTACAATGAGCAGTTCTTC
CASSLTSGVSYNEQFF
>TRBD2|TRBV11-3|NA|TRBJ2-7
TGTGCCAGCAGCTTAGGGGGGCTAGCGGGAGAAATTGAACACGAGCAGTACTTC
CASSLGGLAGEIEHEQYF
>TRBD1|TRBV5-1|NA|TRBJ2-7
TGCGCCAGCAGTCGGGACAGGGGGGACGAGCAGTACTTC
CASSRDRGDEQYF
>TRBD2|TRBV5-1|few|TRBJ2-7
TGCGCCAGCAGCGATAGCGGGAGGGCCTACGAGCAGTACTTC
CASSDSGRAYEQYF